The rows below give T cell receptor beta chains drawn from one sample of a study of T cells in Graves' hyperthyroidism and ophthalmopathy. TCRdb ran MiXCR on the multiplex PCR reads and lists one entry per CDR3 protein. The table lists 610,000 or so distinct CDR3 sequences, approximately 44% of them singletons, with around 7.7% in the top ten. The sequenced sample consisted of peripheral blood or thyroid tissue (not recorded which). Source of these receptors: a young woman with Graves' hyperthyroidism. CDR3s include the opening cysteine and the closing phenylalanine or tryptophan. A D gene is named only where the DNA matches it firmly. Only some rows state a clone size, as once, few, many or a class for expanded clones.

TRBV7-9,TRBD2,-,TRBJ2-7,TGTGCCAGCAGCTTTGGCGGGGCACTAGCGTACGAGCAGTACTTC,CASSFGGALAYEQYF
TRBV5-1,-,-,TRBJ2-6,TGCGCCAGCAGCTCGGGGACTCGTTTCTCTGGGGCCAACGTCCTGACTTTC,CASSSGTRFSGANVLTF
TRBV20-1,TRBD2,many,TRBJ2-5,TGCAGTGCTAAGGATAGCGGGAGGGCCCGAGAGACCCAGTACTTC,CSAKDSGRARETQYF
TRBV25-1,TRBD2,-,TRBJ2-1,TGTGCCAGCAGGGGAGCGGGAGGGCACAATGAGCAGTTCTTC,CASRGAGGHNEQFF
TRBV4-2,TRBD2,-,TRBJ2-7,TGTGCCAGCAGCCAAGAACTTGGGACTAGTAGGGAGCAGTACTTC,CASSQELGTSREQYF
TRBV12-3/TRBV12-4,-,many,TRBJ2-6,TGTGCCAGCAGGGACGGAACCGGGGCCAACGTCCTGACTTTC,CASRDGTGANVLTF
TRBV5-6,-,many,TRBJ2-5,TGTGCCAGCAGCTTGTACGGGGCAGAGACCCAGTACTTC,CASSLYGAETQYF
TRBV12-3/TRBV12-4,-,many,TRBJ2-7,TGTGCCAGCAGTGACCTGAACAGGGGGGGCGACGAGCAGTACTTC,CASSDLNRGGDEQYF
TRBV19,-,few,TRBJ2-3,TGTGCCAGTAGTACCACATCGGGATCCAGCACAGATACGCAGTATTTT,CASSTTSGSSTDTQYF
TRBV7-3,-,few,TRBJ2-1,TGTGCCAGCAGCTTAATGGAAGCAGGCAATGAGCAGTTCTTC,CASSLMEAGNEQFF